This TCR beta chain was retrieved from a study of early T cells in non-severe SARS-CoV-2 infection. Overall study: The authors sequenced bulk RNA from unsorted whole blood, leaving chains unpaired.

This clonotype was seen ten or more times. The antigen is not known. In germline, CDR1 is SGDLS, CDR2 YYNGEE. The V gene end was trimmed by 0 bases and the J gene end by 7 bases; junction bases not matched to a gene: 10. The CDR3 is 16 residues long. As part of library construction, unique molecular identifiers were attached to individual cDNA molecules. TCRdb re-called the 5' RACE reads with MiXCR, one entry per CDR3 protein. The sample gives about 60,000 distinct CDR3 sequences, under 15% of which show up once; roughly 4% is in the top ten. Study outcomes and limitations: Matches to VDJdb favored anti-spike CD8 responses and missed private and CD4 specificities.

This sequence was found in an adult who was a healthcare worker with PCR-confirmed SARS-CoV-2 infection or an uninfected control (not recorded which). Sequenced material: whole blood. V gene TRBV9 combines with J gene TRBJ2-4; the match to TRBD2 covers 7 bases. The CDR3 region has the DNA TGTGCCAGCAGCGTAGAAGCTGGCGGGGGAGTGAACATTCAGTACTTC. Protein: CASSVEAGGGVNIQYF.